This TCR beta chain was captured in a study of T-cell reconstitution after alpha-beta-depleted transplantation in children. A TCRbeta library incorporating unique molecular identifiers was prepared. TCRdb analysed the PCR reads with MiXCR anew, one entry per CDR3 protein. The sample records about 580,000 distinct CDR3 sequences, roughly 30% being singletons. The V and J ends lost 4 bases and 8 bases, in that order; junction bases with no gene match: 9. Germline-derived CDR1 and CDR2 are SGHRS and YFSETQ. The CDR3 length is 15 residues. This TCR derives from a boy in the first two years of life with Wiskott-Aldrich syndrome, due to receive a stem cell transplant. The material sequenced was PBMCs, taken before TCRalphabeta/CD19-depleted stem cell transplant. The V call is TRBV5-1, the J call TRBJ1-6; TRBD1 agrees at 7 bases. In DNA form, the CDR3 reads TGCGCCAGCAGCGACCGACAGGGCCCACATTCACCCCTCCACTTT. Protein sequence: CASSDRQGPHSPLHF.